Shown below are 30 T cell receptor beta chains from a single sample sequenced in a study of T cell changes during pregnancy in multiple sclerosis. Measured with immunoSEQ multiplex PCR; TCRdb has only the in-frame clones, and not every one. The sample lists about 48,000 clones, almost 95% seen once, with around 0.9% in the top ten. The input for sequencing was CD4+ T cells from peripheral blood mononuclear cells, taken in the second trimester of pregnancy. Receptors were obtained from a female donor in good health, enrolled as a control in a pregnancy study.

V usage is TRBV5-1 and J usage is TRBJ1-4; D unresolved. This CDR3 is 14 amino acids long. Trimming took off 4 bases at V and 0 bases at J, with 7 bases between the two ends. Germline V gives CDR1 SGHRS, CDR2 YFSETQ. DNA for the CDR3: TGCGCCAGCAGCACTGGTGCAACTAATGAAAAACTGTTTTTT. This translates into CASSTGATNEKLFF.

The gene calls are TRBV15 and TRBJ1-5; a weak D match, TRBD1 (6 bases). The V and J ends lost 4 bases and 4 bases respectively, with 8 bases between them. In germline, CDR1 is LNHNV, CDR2 YYDKDF (reference sequence). The length of the CDR3 is 13 residues. The CDR3 coding sequence is TGTGCCACCAGCACAGGGGAGAATCAGCCCCAGCATTTT. This encodes CATSTGENQPQHF.

This sequence joins TRBV7-9 and TRBJ1-1; 9 positions agree with TRBD1. The J segment lost 5 bases and the V segment lost 1 base, leaving 2 bases of the junction unmatched. Germline V gene lookup returns CDR1 SEHNR and CDR2 FQNEAQ (reference sequence). The CDR3 sequence is 14 residues long. The CDR3: CASSLEQGATEAFF. CDR3 DNA: TGTGCCAGCAGCTTAGAACAGGGGGCGACTGAAGCTTTCTTT.

This chain uses TRBV29-1 with TRBJ2-7; 7 bases map to TRBD2. From germline, CDR1 is SQVTM and CDR2 ANQGSEA. CDR3 length: 14 residues. V lost 6 bases to trimming and J lost 7 bases; unmatched junction nucleotides: 15. The CDR3 sequence is CSVGLLAGGWEQYF. CDR3 in DNA: TGCAGCGTGGGACTATTAGCGGGTGGCTGGGAGCAGTACTTC.

This sequence joins TRBV4-1 and TRBJ2-3; 13 bases agree with TRBD2. Germline V gene lookup returns CDR1 MGHRA and CDR2 YSYEKL. This CDR3 comprises 18 residues. V lost 4 bases and J lost 5; bases outside the gene matches: 12. The CDR3 here is CASSLSPTSGRAVDTQYF. The DNA of the CDR3 is TGCGCCAGCAGCCTGTCCCCCACTAGCGGGAGGGCGGTAGATACGCAGTATTTT.

V gene TRBV19 combines with J gene TRBJ1-6; 7 bases agree with TRBD1. V was clipped by 7 bases and J by 10 bases; unmatched bases: 10. Looked up from germline, CDR1 is LNHDA and CDR2 is SQIVND (reference sequence). This CDR3 comprises 14 residues. In DNA form, the CDR3 reads TGTGCCAGTAACCCGACAGGGACGGGATCACCCCTCCACTTT. As protein: CASNPTGTGSPLHF.

V gene TRBV6-6 combines with J gene TRBJ1-1; D may be TRBD1 (5 bases). The CDR3 has 12 amino acids. Germline V gene data show CDR1 as MNHNY and CDR2 as SVGAGI (reference sequence). Trimming stripped 0 bases from V and 11 bases from J, with 10 bases between. Here the CDR3 DNA reads TGTGCCAGCAGTTACTCGGAGGAGGGGGCTTTCTTT. Translation gives CASSYSEEGAFF.

This clone is a singleton in its sample. This chain uses TRBV11-2 with TRBJ2-7; D possibly corresponds to TRBD2 (7 bases). Trimming removed 5 bases from V and 6 bases from J, with 14 bases in between. This CDR3 region has 13 residues. Germline V gene data show CDR1 as SGHAT and CDR2 as FQNNGV. CDR3 loop: CASSRTRGGEQYF. CDR3 nucleotide sequence: TGTGCCAGCAGCCGGACTAGAGGGGGCGAGCAGTACTTC. Complete variable domain (other parts from reference TRBV11-2 and TRBJ2-7): EAGVAQSPRYKIIEKRQSVAFWCNPISGHATLYWYQQILGQGPKLLIQFQNNGVVDDSQLPKDRFSAERLKGVDSTLKIQPAKLEDSAVYLCASSRTRGGEQYFGPGTRLTVT.

The gene calls are TRBV5-1 and TRBJ2-7, with 9 bases aligning to TRBD1. V trimming: 4 bases; J trimming: 2 bases; junction bases outside the gene matches: 7. Per the germline V gene, CDR1 is SGHRS and CDR2 is YFSETQ. The CDR3 has 15 residues. CDR3 in amino acids: CASSLGTGRPYEQYF. The CDR3 DNA follows: TGCGCCAGCAGCCTCGGGACAGGGAGGCCCTACGAGCAGTACTTC.

The chain links TRBV7-9 to TRBJ2-1; 12 nucleotides agree with TRBD2. The germline CDR1 and CDR2 sequences are SEHNR and FQNEAQ (reference sequence). The CDR3 has 19 amino acids. J gave up 6 bases and V 2 bases, and 14 bases lay outside the gene matches. The CDR3 spells CASSLSIRTSGKLGNEQFF. The CDR3 bases are TGTGCCAGCAGCTTAAGTATTAGGACTAGCGGGAAACTAGGCAATGAGCAGTTCTTC.

This clone was detected only a few times. The chain recombines TRBV2 with TRBJ1-6; D ambiguous. CDR3 length equals 11 residues. V was cut by 7 bases and J by 10 bases, with 8 bases left in between. Germline V gene data show CDR1 as SNHLY and CDR2 as FYNNEI. The DNA of the CDR3 is TGTGCCAGCAAATCAGGATCACCCCTCCACTTT. Encoded protein: CASKSGSPLHF. Using reference TRBV2 and TRBJ1-6 for the parts outside the CDR3, the full variable domain is EPEVTQTPSHQVTQMGQEVILRCVPISNHLYFYWYRQILGQKVEFLVSFYNNEISEKSEIFDDQFSVERPDGSNFTLKIRSTKLEDSAMYFCASKSGSPLHFGNGTRLTVT.

The rearrangement uses TRBV2 and TRBJ2-5; 8 nucleotides align to TRBD2. The CDR3 spans 13 residues. The germline gives CDR1 SNHLY, CDR2 FYNNEI. With V trimmed by 5 bases and J by 5 bases, 4 bases remained unmatched. CDR3 DNA: TGTGCCAGCAGTACCCGGACTAGCGAGACCCAGTACTTC. This sequence encodes CASSTRTSETQYF.

Comment on this clone: The sample carries other DNA sequences with the same CDR3. This rearrangement joins TRBV7-3 to TRBJ1-1; 10 bases fit TRBD1. Germline assignment: CDR1 SGHTA and CDR2 FQGTGA. The CDR3 runs to 14 residues. With V trimmed by 3 bases and J by 3 bases, 1 base remained unmatched. In DNA, the CDR3 is TGTGCCAGCAGCTTGACAGGGGGCGACACTGAAGCTTTCTTT. Amino acid sequence: CASSLTGGDTEAFF.

V is TRBV14 and J is TRBJ2-6; unclear D gene. Trimming stripped 0 bases from V and 5 bases from J, with 11 bases between. CDR1 is SGHDN, CDR2 FVKESK, per germline. The CDR3 consists of 16 residues. CDR3 in amino acids: CASSQDLIPRANVLTF. CDR3 coding DNA: TGTGCCAGCAGCCAAGATTTAATCCCTCGGGCCAACGTCCTGACTTTC.

This clone was counted only a few times. This sequence joins TRBV5-4 and TRBJ1-2, with 11 bases fitting TRBD1. CDR3 length equals 16 residues. J was trimmed by 4 bases and V by 4 bases; bases with no gene match: 9. Germline CDR1 SGHNT, CDR2 YYREEE (reference sequence). The CDR3 region has the DNA TGTGCCAGCAGCCCCGGACAGGGGGCGGTGGGCTATGGCTACACCTTC. Its protein is CASSPGQGAVGYGYTF.

The rearrangement links TRBV9 to TRBJ2-1; a possible D gene is TRBD1 (5 bases). V was pared by 4 bases and J by 7 bases, with 15 bases between. From germline, CDR1 is SGDLS and CDR2 YYNGEE. The CDR3 is 14 residues long. The DNA of the CDR3 is TGTGCCAGCAGCCGGTCTGGGGCGTGGAATGAGCAGTTCTTC. Residues: CASSRSGAWNEQFF.

This clone was counted only a few times. This chain joins TRBV28 and TRBJ2-1; 7 nucleotides match TRBD2. The J segment lost 6 bases and the V segment lost 4 bases, leaving 24 bases of the junction unmatched. This CDR3 spans 20 amino acids. Per germline, CDR1 MDHEN and CDR2 SYDVKM. The CDR3 DNA follows: TGTGCCAGCAGTTCTATATTGGACATGCGCCGGGGGGTACGTGGCAATGAGCAGTTCTTC. Protein product: CASSSILDMRRGVRGNEQFF.

The rearrangement uses TRBV7-2 and TRBJ2-2; weak D call: TRBD1 (6 bases). The V gene lost 3 bases and the J gene lost 7 bases, with 24 bases spanning the gap. This CDR3 is 18 amino acids long. In germline, CDR1 is SGHTA, CDR2 FQGNSA. The DNA of the CDR3 is TGTGCCAGCAGCTTGGAAGGGGGATGGTCACCGAGGGACGGGGAGCTGTTTTTT. It codes for CASSLEGGWSPRDGELFF.

This clone was counted a single time. V gene TRBV7-2 combines with J gene TRBJ2-1; D ambiguous. The CDR3 is 12 residues long. Germline values: CDR1 SGHTA, CDR2 FQGNSA. With 6 bases removed from V and 8 bases from J, the gap between germline ends came to 11 bases. CDR3 in DNA: TGTGCCAGCAGTCTTACAAATGATGAGCAGTTCTTC. Its protein product is CASSLTNDEQFF. Variable domain in full (rest from reference TRBV7-2 and TRBJ2-1): GAGVSQSPSNKVTEKGKDVELRCDPISGHTALYWYRQSLGQGLEFLIYFQGNSAPDKSGLPSDRFSAERTGGSVSTLTIQRTQQEDSAVYLCASSLTNDEQFFGPGTRLTVL.

The chain uses TRBV2 and TRBJ2-2, with 13 bases lining up with TRBD2. Germline CDR1 is SNHLY and CDR2 is FYNNEI. This CDR3 has 16 residues. Germline trimming cut 4 bases from V and 3 bases from J; bases unmatched to any gene: 2. CDR3 sequence: CASSVLAGGDTGELFF. The CDR3 DNA is TGTGCCAGCAGTGTACTAGCGGGGGGGGACACCGGGGAGCTGTTTTTT.

J is TRBJ1-2 and V is TRBV11-2, with 7 bases fitting TRBD1. V shed 4 bases and J 4 bases; nucleotides not matched to a gene: 12. CDR3 length: 16 residues. The germline gives CDR1 SGHAT, CDR2 FQNNGV. The CDR3 loop reads CASSSGQPRSGYGYTF. CDR3 nucleotides: TGTGCCAGCAGCTCGGGACAGCCGAGATCAGGCTATGGCTACACCTTC.

This chain connects TRBV11-2 to TRBJ2-2; 12 bases map to TRBD2. Germline trimming cut 5 bases from V and 5 bases from J; bases unmatched to any gene: 15. The germline CDR1 and CDR2 sequences are SGHAT and FQNNGV. The CDR3 has 19 residues. The CDR3 protein is CASSTLIRTSGIYTGELFF. In nucleotides, the CDR3 is TGTGCCAGCAGCACATTAATCCGGACTAGCGGGATTTATACCGGGGAGCTGTTTTTT.

A few counts support this clone. The chain joins TRBV14 to TRBJ1-1, with D possibly TRBD1 on 6 matching bases. Trimming left V 4 bases short and J 4 bases short, with 10 bases between. CDR3 length: 13 residues. Looked up from germline, CDR1 is SGHDN and CDR2 is FVKESK. CDR3 bases: TGTGCCAGCAGCCGGACAGAGAGCACTGAAGCTTTCTTT. It yields the protein CASSRTESTEAFF.

The genes are TRBV11-2 and TRBJ1-1; D gene uncertain. This CDR3 has 11 residues. Germline V gene sequence: CDR1 SGHAT, CDR2 FQNNGV. Between the trimmed V and J ends, which lost 5 bases and 10 bases, there was a span of 11 bases. The CDR3 DNA follows: TGTGCCAGCAGCCCCCGCATCGGAGCTTTCTTT. Translation gives CASSPRIGAFF.

This chain connects TRBV7-9 to TRBJ2-2; 8 bases are a match to TRBD1. Germline V gene sequence: CDR1 SEHNR, CDR2 FQNEAQ (reference sequence). Trimming removed 2 bases from V and 4 bases from J; junction bases left unmatched: 6. The CDR3 loop spans 16 amino acids. The chain's CDR3 is CASSLTGQGVTGELFF. The CDR3 nucleotides read TGTGCCAGCAGCTTAACCGGACAGGGAGTCACCGGGGAGCTGTTTTTT.

This sequence joins TRBV2 and TRBJ2-5; 7 bases align to TRBD1. Germline CDR1 is SNHLY and CDR2 is FYNNEI. The trim removed 3 bases at V and 2 bases at J, leaving 6 bases unmatched. This CDR3 has 15 residues. The CDR3 DNA sequence: TGTGCCAGCAGTGAGAGTTGGGACAGTCAAGAGACCCAGTACTTC. This encodes CASSESWDSQETQYF. Full variable domain (rest looked up from reference TRBV2 and TRBJ2-5): EPEVTQTPSHQVTQMGQEVILRCVPISNHLYFYWYRQILGQKVEFLVSFYNNEISEKSEIFDDQFSVERPDGSNFTLKIRSTKLEDSAMYFCASSESWDSQETQYFGPGTRLLVL.

The chain uses TRBV6-5 and TRBJ1-5; 8 bases are a match to TRBD1. V shed 8 bases, J shed 4 bases, and the junction held 7 bases outside the gene matches. CDR3 length equals 14 residues. Germline assignment: CDR1 MNHEY and CDR2 SVGAGI. CDR3: CASGGGQANQPQHF. Written as DNA, the CDR3 is TGTGCCAGCGGAGGGGGACAGGCAAATCAGCCCCAGCATTTT.

This rearrangement joins TRBV2 to TRBJ2-3, with D possibly matching TRBD2 (6 bases). There are 15 residues in the CDR3. Germline V CDR1 and CDR2: SNHLY, FYNNEI. V lost 6 bases, J lost 3 bases, and 16 bases lay in between. For the CDR3, the DNA is TGTGCCAGCAGAGCCCCACTAGCTGAAACAGATACGCAGTATTTT. It encodes CASRAPLAETDTQYF. Combining the CDR3 with reference TRBV2 and TRBJ2-3 gives the whole variable domain EPEVTQTPSHQVTQMGQEVILRCVPISNHLYFYWYRQILGQKVEFLVSFYNNEISEKSEIFDDQFSVERPDGSNFTLKIRSTKLEDSAMYFCASRAPLAETDTQYFGPGTRLTVL.

The CDR3 DNA reads as TGTGCCAGCAGCGTAGGAGGGTCTAGCGGGGGGGAGACCCAGTACTTC. Translated, it gives CASSVGGSSGGETQYF. This chain joins TRBV9 and TRBJ2-5; 11 nucleotides match TRBD2. The CDR3 length is 16 residues. Trimming removed 0 bases from V and 5 bases from J; junction bases left unmatched: 6. Germline CDR1 SGDLS, CDR2 YYNGEE.

The chain has TRBV11-2 and TRBJ2-1, with 12 nucleotides matching TRBD2. This CDR3 is built from 15 residues. Looked up from germline, CDR1 is SGHAT and CDR2 is FQNNGV. V lost 8 bases, J lost 4 bases, and 6 bases stayed unmatched. CDR3 amino acids: CASFLAGGRYNEQFF. DNA for the CDR3: TGTGCCAGCTTTCTAGCGGGGGGGCGGTACAATGAGCAGTTCTTC.